The 6 T cell receptor beta chains below come from one sample, sequenced in a study of CD8+CD57+ T cells in acquired aplastic anemia. TCR beta VDJ combinations and CDR3 sequences were profiled from genomic DNA. TCRdb reanalysed the reads using MiXCR and keeps one entry per CDR3 protein. The sample includes some 45,000 distinct CDR3 sequences, 55% to 80% of them seen just once. The material sequenced was sorted CD4+, CD8+, or CD8+CD57+ T cells (not recorded which) from PBMCs. Every receptor here comes from a human donor in good health, serving as a control.

This clonotype was picked up one time. The chain is built from TRBV15 and TRBJ2-1, with D uncertain. This CDR3 has 13 residues. Trimming took off 1 base at V and 6 bases at J, with 7 bases between the two ends. Germline CDR1 LNHNV, CDR2 YYDKDF (reference sequence). For the CDR3, the DNA is TGTGCCACCAGCAGAGGAATGGGCAATGAGCAGTTCTTC. As protein: CATSRGMGNEQFF.

The gene calls are TRBV10-1 and TRBJ2-5; 9 bases align to TRBD1. The CDR3 extends over 16 amino acids. Losses at the gene ends were 4 bases for V and 3 bases for J; bases not matched to a gene: 9. Germline V gives CDR1 WNHNN, CDR2 SYGVQD (reference sequence). CDR3 in DNA: TGCGCCAGCAGTGGATCTTTGGGACAGGGCGAAGAGACCCAGTACTTC. As protein: CASSGSLGQGEETQYF.

This chain connects TRBV25-1 to TRBJ2-1, with D perhaps matching TRBD2 (6 bases). In germline, CDR1 is MGHDK, CDR2 SYGVNS. V lost 5 bases and J lost 15, with 17 bases in between. The CDR3 sequence is 12 residues long. CDR3 sequence (DNA): TGTGCCAGCAGTTCAAGGAGGGATTTGTTGTTCTTC. Translated: CASSSRRDLLFF. The variable domain in full, completed from reference TRBV25-1 and TRBJ2-1, reads EADIYQTPRYLVIGTGKKITLECSQTMGHDKMYWYQQDPGMELHLIHYSYGVNSTEKGDLSSESTVSRIRTEHFPLTLESARPSHTSQYLCASSSRRDLLFFGPGTRLTVL.

The CDR3 sequence is CSARDVGLRNPYEQYF. For the CDR3, the DNA is TGCAGTGCTAGAGATGTCGGACTCCGGAATCCCTACGAGCAGTACTTC. This chain connects TRBV20-1 to TRBJ2-7; D may be TRBD2 (5 bases). CDR1 is DFQATT, CDR2 SNEGSKA, per germline (reference sequence). The CDR3 runs 16 residues. The germline V and J ends were trimmed by 0 bases and 2 bases, with 17 bases remaining between them.

This clonotype occurred many times. V usage is TRBV19 and J usage is TRBJ1-2, with D uncertain. Germline V gene sequence: CDR1 LNHDA, CDR2 SQIVND (reference sequence). V lost 7 bases to trimming and J lost 2 bases, with 20 bases between them. This CDR3 comprises 16 residues. This chain's CDR3 is CASTPSNLPANYGYTF. The CDR3 DNA is TGTGCCAGTACCCCTTCCAACCTGCCAGCGAACTATGGCTACACCTTC.

The chain combines TRBV6-1 with TRBJ2-5; 7 positions match TRBD1. Trimming removed 10 bases from V and 5 bases from J; junction bases left unmatched: 10. Germline lookup yields CDR1 MNHNS and CDR2 SASEGT. The CDR3 sequence is 13 residues long. CDR3 sequence reads: CATLDRTSETQYF. CDR3 nucleotides: TGTGCCACCTTGGACAGGACGTCGGAGACCCAGTACTTC.